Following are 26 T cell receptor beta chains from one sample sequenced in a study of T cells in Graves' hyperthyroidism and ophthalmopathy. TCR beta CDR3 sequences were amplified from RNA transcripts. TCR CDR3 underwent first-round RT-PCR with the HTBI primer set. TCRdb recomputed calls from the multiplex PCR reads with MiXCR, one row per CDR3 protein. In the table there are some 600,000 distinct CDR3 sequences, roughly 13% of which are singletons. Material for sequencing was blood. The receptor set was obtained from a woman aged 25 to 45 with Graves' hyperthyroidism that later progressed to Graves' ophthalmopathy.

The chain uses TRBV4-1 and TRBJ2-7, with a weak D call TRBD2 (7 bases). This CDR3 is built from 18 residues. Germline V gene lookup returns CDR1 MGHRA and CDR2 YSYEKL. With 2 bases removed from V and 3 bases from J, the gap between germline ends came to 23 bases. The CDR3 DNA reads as TGCGCCAGCAGCCAAAGGGGGGGGGGACGGGAGAGCGACTACGAGCAGTACTTC. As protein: CASSQRGGGRESDYEQYF.

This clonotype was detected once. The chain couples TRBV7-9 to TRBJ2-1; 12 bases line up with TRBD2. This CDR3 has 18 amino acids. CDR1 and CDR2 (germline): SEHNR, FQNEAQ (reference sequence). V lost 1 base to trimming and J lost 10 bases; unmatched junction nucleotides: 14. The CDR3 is CASSLGGPPLAGGPEQFF. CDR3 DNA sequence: TGTGCCAGCAGCTTAGGAGGGCCCCCGCTAGCGGGAGGGCCGGAGCAGTTCTTC.

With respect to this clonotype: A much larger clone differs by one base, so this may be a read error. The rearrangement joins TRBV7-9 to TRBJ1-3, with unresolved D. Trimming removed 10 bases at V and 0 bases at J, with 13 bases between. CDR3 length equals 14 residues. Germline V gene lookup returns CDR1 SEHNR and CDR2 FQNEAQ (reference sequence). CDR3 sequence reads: CAISLDNSGNTIYF. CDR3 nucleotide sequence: TGTGCCATCAGTCTTGACAACTCTGGAAACACCATATATTTT.

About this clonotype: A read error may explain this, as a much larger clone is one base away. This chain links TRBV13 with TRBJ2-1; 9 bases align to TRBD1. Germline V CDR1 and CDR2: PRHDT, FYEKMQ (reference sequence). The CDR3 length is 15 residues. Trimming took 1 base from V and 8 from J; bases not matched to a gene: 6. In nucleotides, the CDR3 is TGTGCCAGCAGCTTAGTTCTACAGGGGGCAGATGAGCAGTTCTTC. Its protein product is CASSLVLQGADEQFF. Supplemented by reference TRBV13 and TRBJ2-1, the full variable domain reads AAGVIQSPRHLIKEKRETATLKCYPIPRHDTVYWYQQGPGQDPQFLISFYEKMQSDKGSIPDRFSAQQFSDYHSELNMSSLELGDSALYFCASSLVLQGADEQFFGPGTRLTVL.

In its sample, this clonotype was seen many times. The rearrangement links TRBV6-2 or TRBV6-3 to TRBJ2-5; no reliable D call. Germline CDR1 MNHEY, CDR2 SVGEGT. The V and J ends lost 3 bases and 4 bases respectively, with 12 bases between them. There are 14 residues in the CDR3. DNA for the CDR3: TGTGCCAGCAGTTATATAACCGACGGAGAGACCCAGTACTTC. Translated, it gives CASSYITDGETQYF.

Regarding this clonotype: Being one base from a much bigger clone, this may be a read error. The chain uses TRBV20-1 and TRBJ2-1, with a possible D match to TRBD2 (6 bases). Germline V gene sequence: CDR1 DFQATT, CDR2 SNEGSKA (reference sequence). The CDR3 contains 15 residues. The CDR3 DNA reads TGCAGTGCTCACCCCCCCGGGAGCTCCGACAATGAGCAGTTCTTC. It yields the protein CSAHPPGSSDNEQFF.

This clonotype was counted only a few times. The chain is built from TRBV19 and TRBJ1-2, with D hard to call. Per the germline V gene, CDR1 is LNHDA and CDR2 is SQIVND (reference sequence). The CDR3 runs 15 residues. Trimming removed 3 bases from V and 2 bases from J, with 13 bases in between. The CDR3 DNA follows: TGTGCCAGTAGTATTACCTCCTTCCCGAACTATGGCTACACCTTC. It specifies CASSITSFPNYGYTF.

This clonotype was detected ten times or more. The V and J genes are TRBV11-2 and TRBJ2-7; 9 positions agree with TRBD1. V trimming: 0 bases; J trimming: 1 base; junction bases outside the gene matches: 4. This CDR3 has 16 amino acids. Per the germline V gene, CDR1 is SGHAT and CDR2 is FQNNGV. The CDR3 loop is CASSLDRDRESYEQYF. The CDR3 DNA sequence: TGTGCCAGCAGCTTAGACCGGGACAGGGAGTCCTACGAGCAGTACTTC.

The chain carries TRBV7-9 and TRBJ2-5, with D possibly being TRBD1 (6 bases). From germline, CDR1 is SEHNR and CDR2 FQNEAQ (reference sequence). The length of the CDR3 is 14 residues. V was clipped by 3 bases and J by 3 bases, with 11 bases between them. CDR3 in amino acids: CASSFPDRKETQYF. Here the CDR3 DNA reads TGTGCCAGCAGCTTCCCTGACAGGAAAGAGACCCAGTACTTC.

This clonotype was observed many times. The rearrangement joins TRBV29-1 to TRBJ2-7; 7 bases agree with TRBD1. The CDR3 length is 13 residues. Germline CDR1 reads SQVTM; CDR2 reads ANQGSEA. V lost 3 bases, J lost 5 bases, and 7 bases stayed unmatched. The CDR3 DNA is TGCAGCGTTGACGGGACAGAGAGCGACGAGCAGTACTTC. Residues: CSVDGTESDEQYF.

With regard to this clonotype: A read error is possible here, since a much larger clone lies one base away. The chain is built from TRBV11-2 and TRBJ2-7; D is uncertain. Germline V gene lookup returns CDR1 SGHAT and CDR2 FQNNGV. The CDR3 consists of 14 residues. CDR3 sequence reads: CDSSKEIFTNEQYF. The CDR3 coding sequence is TGTGACAGCAGCAAGGAGATCTTCACTAACGAGCAGTACTTC.

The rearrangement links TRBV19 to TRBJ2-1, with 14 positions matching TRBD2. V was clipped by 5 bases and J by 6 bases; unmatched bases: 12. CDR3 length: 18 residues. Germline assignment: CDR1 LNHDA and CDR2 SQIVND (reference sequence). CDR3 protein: CASSPPGLAGEPFNEQFF. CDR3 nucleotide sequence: TGTGCCAGTAGTCCACCGGGACTAGCGGGAGAACCTTTCAATGAGCAGTTCTTC.

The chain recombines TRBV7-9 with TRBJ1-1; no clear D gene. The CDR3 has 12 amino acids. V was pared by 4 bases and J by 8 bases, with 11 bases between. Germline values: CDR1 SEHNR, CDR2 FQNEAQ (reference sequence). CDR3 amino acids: CASSSYSLEAFF. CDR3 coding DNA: TGTGCCAGCAGCTCATATTCCTTAGAAGCTTTCTTT.

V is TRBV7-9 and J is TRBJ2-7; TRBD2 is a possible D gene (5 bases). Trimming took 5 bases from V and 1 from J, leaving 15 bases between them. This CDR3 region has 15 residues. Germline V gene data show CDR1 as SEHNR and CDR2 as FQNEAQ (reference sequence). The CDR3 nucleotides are TGTGCCAGCAGCACAAGGGCTGGCGGGTCCTACGAGCAGTACTTC. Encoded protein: CASSTRAGGSYEQYF. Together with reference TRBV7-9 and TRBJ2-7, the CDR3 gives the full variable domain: DTGVSQNPRHKITKRGQNVTFRCDPISEHNRLYWYRQTLGQGPEFLTYFQNEAQLEKSRLLSDRFSAERPKGSFSTLEIQRTEQGDSAMYLCASSTRAGGSYEQYFGPGTRLTVT.

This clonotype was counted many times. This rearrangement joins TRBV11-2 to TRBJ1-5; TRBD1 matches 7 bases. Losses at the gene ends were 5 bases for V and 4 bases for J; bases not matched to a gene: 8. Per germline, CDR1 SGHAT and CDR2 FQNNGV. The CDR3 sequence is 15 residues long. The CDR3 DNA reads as TGTGCCAGCAGCGTCACAGGGGCTTCAAATCAGCCCCAGCATTTT. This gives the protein CASSVTGASNQPQHF.

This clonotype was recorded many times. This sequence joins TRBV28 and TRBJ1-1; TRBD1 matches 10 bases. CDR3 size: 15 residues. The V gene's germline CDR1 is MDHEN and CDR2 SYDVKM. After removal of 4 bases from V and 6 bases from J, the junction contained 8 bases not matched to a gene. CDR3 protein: CASSYPGQGRAEAFF. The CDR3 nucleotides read TGTGCCAGCAGTTATCCGGGACAGGGGCGGGCTGAAGCTTTCTTT.

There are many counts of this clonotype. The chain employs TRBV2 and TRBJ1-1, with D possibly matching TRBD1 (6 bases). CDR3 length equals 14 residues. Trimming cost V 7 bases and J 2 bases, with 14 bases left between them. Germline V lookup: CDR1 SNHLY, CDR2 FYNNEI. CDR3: CASIDPDRNTEAFF. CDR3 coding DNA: TGTGCCAGCATTGACCCGGACAGAAACACTGAAGCTTTCTTT.

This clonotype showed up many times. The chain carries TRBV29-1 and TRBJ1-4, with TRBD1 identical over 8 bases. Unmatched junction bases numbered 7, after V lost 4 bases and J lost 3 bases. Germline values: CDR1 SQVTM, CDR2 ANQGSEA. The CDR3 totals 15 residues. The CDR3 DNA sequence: TGCAGCGTTGCGAGGCAGGGGGCGGCTAATGAAAAACTGTTTTTT. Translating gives CSVARQGAANEKLFF.

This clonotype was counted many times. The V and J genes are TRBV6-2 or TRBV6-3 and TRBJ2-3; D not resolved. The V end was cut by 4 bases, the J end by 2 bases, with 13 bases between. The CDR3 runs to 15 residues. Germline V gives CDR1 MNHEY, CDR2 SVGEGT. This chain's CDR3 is CASSSLSEHTDTQYF. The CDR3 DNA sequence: TGTGCCAGCAGTTCCCTGAGCGAACACACAGATACGCAGTATTTT.

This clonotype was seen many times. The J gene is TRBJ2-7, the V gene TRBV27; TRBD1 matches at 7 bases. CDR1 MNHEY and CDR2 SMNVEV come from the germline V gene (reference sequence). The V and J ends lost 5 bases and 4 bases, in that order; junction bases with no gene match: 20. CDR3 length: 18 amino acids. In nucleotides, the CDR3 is TGTGCCAGCAGTGCGACCCGGGACAGCATAACCCTGGTATACGAGCAGTACTTC. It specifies CASSATRDSITLVYEQYF.

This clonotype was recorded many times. CDR3 region: CASSFSLGTGTSSGSYEQYF. The CDR3 DNA sequence: TGCGCCAGCAGCTTCAGCCTTGGGACAGGCACGTCTAGTGGCTCCTACGAGCAGTACTTC. This chain connects TRBV5-1 to TRBJ2-7; 8 bases agree with TRBD1. The CDR3 spans 20 residues. Germline V lookup: CDR1 SGHRS, CDR2 YFSETQ. Trimming removed 2 bases from V and 0 bases from J; junction bases left unmatched: 19.

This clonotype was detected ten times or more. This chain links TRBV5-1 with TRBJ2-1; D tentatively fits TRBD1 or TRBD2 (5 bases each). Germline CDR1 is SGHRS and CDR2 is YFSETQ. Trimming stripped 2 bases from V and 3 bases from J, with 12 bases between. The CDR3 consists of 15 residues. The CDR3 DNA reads TGCGCCAGCAGCTTCACCGGGACCTACTACAATGAGCAGTTCTTC. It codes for CASSFTGTYYNEQFF.

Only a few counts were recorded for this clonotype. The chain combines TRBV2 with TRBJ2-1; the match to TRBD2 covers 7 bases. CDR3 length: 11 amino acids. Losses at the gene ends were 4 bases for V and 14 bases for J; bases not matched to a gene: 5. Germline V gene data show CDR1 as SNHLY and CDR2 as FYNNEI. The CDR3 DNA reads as TGTGCCAGCAGTGTGGCGGGAGACAAGTTCTTC. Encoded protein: CASSVAGDKFF.

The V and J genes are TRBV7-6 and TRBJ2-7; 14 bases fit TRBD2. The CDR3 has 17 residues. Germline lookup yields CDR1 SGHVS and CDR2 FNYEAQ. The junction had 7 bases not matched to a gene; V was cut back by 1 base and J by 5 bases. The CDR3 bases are TGTGCCAGCAGCTTAGAGGGACTAGCGGGAGTATTCCACGAGCAGTACTTC. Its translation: CASSLEGLAGVFHEQYF.

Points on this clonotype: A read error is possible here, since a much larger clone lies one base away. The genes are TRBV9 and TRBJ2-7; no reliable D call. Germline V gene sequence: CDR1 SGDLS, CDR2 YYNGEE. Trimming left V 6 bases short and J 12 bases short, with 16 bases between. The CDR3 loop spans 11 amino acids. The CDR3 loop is CASTLLDGRYF. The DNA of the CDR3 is TGTGCCAGCACCCTTCTTGACGGGCGGTACTTC.

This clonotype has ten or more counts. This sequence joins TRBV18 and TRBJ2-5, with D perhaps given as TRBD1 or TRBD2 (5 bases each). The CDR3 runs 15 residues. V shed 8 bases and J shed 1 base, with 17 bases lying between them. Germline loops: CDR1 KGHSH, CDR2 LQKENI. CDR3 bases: TGTGCCAGCCTCTCGAATGGGGCGGGCCAAGAGACCCAGTACTTC. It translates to CASLSNGAGQETQYF.